These 17 T cell receptor beta chains share one sample of origin, sequenced in a study of blood T cell repertoires in COVID-19. Profiled with immunoSEQ multiplex PCR; TCRdb holds only in-frame clones, not every one. The sample has under 200,000 clones, roughly 82% seen once. Sequencing was carried out using peripheral blood. All receptors come from a woman aged 55-75 years with COVID-19, enrolled during active disease.

The chain employs TRBV3-1 (or the pseudogene TRBV3-2) and TRBJ2-3, with D possibly being TRBD2 (6 bases). V was pared by 1 base and J by 0 bases, with 8 bases between. The CDR3 contains 15 residues. Germline V gives CDR1 LGHDT, CDR2 YNNKEL (reference sequence). The CDR3 nucleotides read TGTGCCAGCAGCCAAGGGCGGGATAGCACAGATACGCAGTATTTT. Its translation is CASSQGRDSTDTQYF.

The chain has TRBV5-1 and TRBJ2-6, with TRBD1 as a possible D gene (5 bases). The CDR3 sequence is 15 residues long. V dropped 3 bases and J dropped 0 bases, with 7 bases sitting between them. Germline loops: CDR1 SGHRS, CDR2 YFSETQ. CDR3 nucleotides: TGCGCCAGCAGCTCCCAGGGCTCTGGGGCCAACGTCCTGACTTTC. This translates into CASSSQGSGANVLTF.

The chain employs TRBV6-2 or TRBV6-3 and TRBJ2-5; D unresolved. This CDR3 is 16 amino acids long. CDR1 and CDR2 (germline): MNHEY, SVGEGT. V shed 7 bases and J shed 2 bases, with 20 bases lying between them. The CDR3 sequence is CASTPPIAAGQETQYF. CDR3 nucleotide sequence: TGTGCCAGCACCCCCCCTATTGCGGCCGGTCAAGAGACCCAGTACTTC.

V and J are TRBV30 and TRBJ1-4; 7 positions agree with TRBD1. This CDR3 comprises 17 residues. V trimming: 0 bases; J trimming: 6 bases; junction bases outside the gene matches: 13. Germline V lookup: CDR1 GTSNPN, CDR2 SVGIG (reference sequence). In DNA form, the CDR3 reads TGTGCCTGGAGTGTCCCCCGGACAGGCCGTTGGGATGAAAAACTGTTTTTT. The encoded protein is CAWSVPRTGRWDEKLFF. The variable domain in full, with the rest retrieved from reference TRBV30 and TRBJ1-4, is SQTIHQWPATLVQPVGSPLSLECTVEGTSNPNLYWYRQAAGRGLQLLFYSVGIGQISSEVPQNLSASRPQDRQFILSSKKLLLSDSGFYLCAWSVPRTGRWDEKLFFGSGTQLSVL.

V usage is TRBV10-3 and J usage is TRBJ2-7, with 7 bases lining up with TRBD2. Trimming took 1 base from V and 4 from J; bases not matched to a gene: 13. This CDR3 contains 17 residues. The germline CDR1 and CDR2 sequences are ENHRY and SYGVKD. In nucleotides, the CDR3 is TGTGCCATCAGTGAGTATTGGGAGGGGATGTTTGGATACGAGCAGTACGTC. It yields the protein CAISEYWEGMFGYEQYV.

The genes are TRBV14 and TRBJ2-5; D might be TRBD2 (6 bases). Trimming pared 4 bases from V and 1 base from J, leaving 10 bases between. Looked up from germline, CDR1 is SGHDN and CDR2 is FVKESK. The CDR3 totals 14 residues. The CDR3: CASSRGTFQETQYF. The CDR3 region has the DNA TGTGCCAGCAGCCGAGGGACTTTCCAAGAGACCCAGTACTTC. Complete variable domain (other parts from reference TRBV14 and TRBJ2-5): EAGVTQFPSHSVIEKGQTVTLRCDPISGHDNLYWYRRVMGKEIKFLLHFVKESKQDESGMPNNRFLAERTGGTYSTLKVQPAELEDSGVYFCASSRGTFQETQYFGPGTRLLVL.

The chain joins TRBV4-2 to TRBJ2-3; 8 nucleotides agree with TRBD2. Germline V gene sequence: CDR1 LGHNA, CDR2 YNFKEQ. The junction had 10 bases not matched to a gene; V was cut back by 5 bases and J by 3 bases. The CDR3 has 16 amino acids. This CDR3 reads CASSSQGSGETDTQYF. The CDR3 nucleotides read TGTGCCAGCAGCTCTCAGGGTAGCGGGGAAACAGATACGCAGTATTTT.

This clone has more than one count but fewer than ten. V usage is TRBV30 and J usage is TRBJ2-1; 12 nucleotides align to TRBD2. From germline, CDR1 is GTSNPN and CDR2 SVGIG (reference sequence). Germline trimming cut 4 bases from V and 16 bases from J; bases unmatched to any gene: 8. The CDR3 is made up of 12 amino acids. The CDR3: CAWKPSGRAFFF. The CDR3 region has the DNA TGTGCCTGGAAGCCTAGCGGGAGGGCCTTCTTCTTC.

The V gene is TRBV7-3, the J gene TRBJ2-7, with 9 bases matching TRBD1. The V segment lost 0 bases and the J segment 4 bases; nucleotides outside the gene matches: 7. Germline CDR1 and CDR2: SGHTA and FQGTGA. The CDR3 extends over 16 amino acids. CDR3 sequence: CASSLTGTGQAYEQYF. DNA of the CDR3: TGTGCCAGCAGCTTAACGGGGACAGGGCAGGCATACGAGCAGTACTTC. The whole variable domain, filled in from reference TRBV7-3 and TRBJ2-7, reads GAGVSQTPSNKVTEKGKYVELRCDPISGHTALYWYRQSLGQGPEFLIYFQGTGAADDSGLPNDRFFAVRPEGSVSTLKIQRTERGDSAVYLCASSLTGTGQAYEQYFGPGTRLTVT.

This rearrangement joins TRBV25-1 to TRBJ2-3, with 9 bases identical to TRBD2. Losses at the gene ends were 4 bases for V and 0 bases for J; bases not matched to a gene: 5. Germline V gene lookup returns CDR1 MGHDK and CDR2 SYGVNS. CDR3 size: 16 residues. CDR3 region: CASSAGLALSTDTQYF. CDR3 nucleotides: TGTGCCAGCAGTGCGGGACTAGCCCTAAGCACAGATACGCAGTATTTT.

The chain has TRBV5-1 and TRBJ2-1; a possible D gene is TRBD2 (5 bases). There are 16 residues in the CDR3. Germline V CDR1 and CDR2: SGHRS, YFSETQ. With 1 base removed from V and 5 bases from J, the gap between germline ends came to 16 bases. For the CDR3, the DNA is TGCGCCAGCAGCTTGTCTCTAGCCCAGAGGAACAATGAGCAGTTCTTC. Translated: CASSLSLAQRNNEQFF.

This clone was detected ten times or more. The CDR3 DNA reads as TGTGCCAGCAGTTTATCCCGGGAGAGGGGCACAGATACGCAGTATTTT. This codes for CASSLSRERGTDTQYF. The J gene is TRBJ2-3, the V gene TRBV6-2 or TRBV6-3, with D possibly being TRBD2 (6 bases). Trimming took off 4 bases at V and 1 base at J, with 15 bases between the two ends. CDR1 is MNHEY, CDR2 SVGEGT, per germline. The CDR3 runs 16 residues.

The chain employs TRBV10-3 and TRBJ2-7, with 8 bases lining up with TRBD1. The length of the CDR3 is 15 residues. CDR1 is ENHRY and CDR2 is SYGVKD in the germline V gene. After removal of 6 bases from V and 5 bases from J, the junction contained 12 bases not matched to a gene. The CDR3 nucleotides read TGTGCCATCAGCGTGGGACAGGAGGCTCTCGACGAGCAGTACTTC. Translation gives CAISVGQEALDEQYF.

The chain has TRBV5-1 and TRBJ1-4; 7 nucleotides align to TRBD1. The V gene's germline CDR1 is SGHRS and CDR2 YFSETQ. CDR3 size: 13 residues. The ends lost 2 bases at V and 8 bases at J; junction bases unmatched: 3. CDR3 sequence reads: CASSLQGREKLFF. CDR3 coding DNA: TGCGCCAGCAGCTTACAGGGGCGCGAAAAACTGTTTTTT.

The CDR3 is CSASTVVGYGYTF. The CDR3 coding sequence is TGCAGTGCTAGTACAGTGGTTGGCTATGGCTACACCTTC. The genes are TRBV20-1 and TRBJ1-2; unclear D gene. CDR1 and CDR2 (germline): DFQATT, SNEGSKA (reference sequence). The CDR3 runs to 13 residues. The V end lost 3 bases, the J end lost 4 bases, and 12 bases lay between the germline ends.

The V call is TRBV28, the J call TRBJ2-2, with D perhaps matching TRBD2 (6 bases). Germline CDR1 MDHEN, CDR2 SYDVKM. This CDR3 is 15 amino acids long. V lost 6 bases and J 2 bases, leaving 13 bases between the germline ends. CDR3 DNA sequence: TGTGCCAGCAGCGAACGGGACTCTAACACCGGGGAGCTGTTTTTT. Translated: CASSERDSNTGELFF.

The V call is TRBV30, the J call TRBJ1-2; 8 positions match TRBD1. V trimming: 4 bases; J trimming: 3 bases; junction bases outside the gene matches: 13. The germline V gene has CDR1 GTSNPN and CDR2 SVGIG (reference sequence). The CDR3 covers 16 residues. The CDR3 DNA sequence: TGTGCCTGGAAACGACAGGGGCAGGTGTATGACTATGGCTACACCTTC. The encoded protein is CAWKRQGQVYDYGYTF.